One T cell receptor beta chain is described in this entry. No antigen is known for it. This CDR3 is 14 amino acids long. Per the germline V gene, CDR1 is SGHRS and CDR2 is YFSETQ. V was clipped by 1 base and J by 1 base; unmatched bases: 0. For CDR3 and TCR beta VDJ profiling, genomic DNA was the template used. TCRdb reanalysed the reads using MiXCR and keeps one entry per CDR3 protein. The sample lists roughly 63,000 distinct CDR3 sequences, almost 55% occurring once. This specimen comes from a study of CD8+CD57+ T cells in acquired aplastic anemia. Study-level information: Each DNA sample taken from sorted CD4+ and CD8+ cells came to about 3.2 ug on average. Healthy-donor CD4+ cells averaged about 9.8 million reads. Overall study results and limits: Sharing between patients and controls was observed for around 27 CD8+ CDR3 sequences. Patients and controls were not found to differ significantly in CD8+ Simpson's diversity.

This chain uses TRBV5-1 with TRBJ2-3, with TRBD2 matching over 7 bases. Sequenced sample: sorted CD4+, CD8+, or CD8+CD57+ T cells (not recorded which) from PBMCs. The origin of this receptor is a human donor in good health, serving as a control. The CDR3 DNA follows: TGCGCCAGCAGCTTGACTAGCGGCACAGATACGCAGTATTTT. Encoded protein: CASSLTSGTDTQYF. The variable domain in full, with the rest retrieved from reference TRBV5-1 and TRBJ2-3, is KAGVTQTPRYLIKTRGQQVTLSCSPISGHRSVSWYQQTPGQGLQFLFEYFSETQRNKGNFPGRFSGRQFSNSRSEMNVSTLELGDSALYLCASSLTSGTDTQYFGPGTRLTVL.